This TCR beta chain derives from a study of T cell repertoires in cytomegalovirus infection. TCRdb redid the calling of the reads with MiXCR, one entry per CDR3 protein. The sample lists about 160,000 distinct CDR3 sequences; 20% to 25% were seen once. With regard to this clonotype: Its antigen is as yet unknown.

This CDR3 has 14 amino acids. The V end was cut by 4 bases, the J end by 0 bases, with 10 bases between. Per the germline V gene, CDR1 is SGHVS and CDR2 is FQNEAQ. V usage is TRBV7-8 and J usage is TRBJ2-7, with D uncertain. This specimen consisted of CD8+ T cells from cultured PBMCs, obtained from culture after CMV antigen stimulation. This receptor was obtained from a human donor in good health (CMV status not recorded). Some clones in this sample may be carry-over from other donors' samples. The CDR3: CASSSTSSSYEQYF. For the CDR3, the DNA is TGTGCCAGCAGCTCAACCAGCAGCTCCTACGAGCAGTACTTC.